What follows are 27 T cell receptor beta chains derived from one specimen sequenced in a study of blood T cells in healthy people across ages (dated by TCRdb to 2013 to 2016). The library relied on 5' RACE. Sequencing instrument: Illumina HiSeq 2500. A second roughly 6 to 12 cycle PCR used a sample-barcoded 5' primer and a J-beta primer mix. TCRdb reprocessed the public reads (quality trimming at Q25 with fastp, clone calling with MiXCR) and kept in-frame beta chains. Rows matching on CDR3 protein sequence are summarized as one entry with the most common DNA and genes. For this sample the table gives roughly 800,000 distinct CDR3 sequences, of which 58% were detected only once. The ten most abundant clones make up 22% of the sample. The sequenced material came from blood. The source is a man under 40 in good health.

This clonotype has ten or more counts. This chain connects TRBV4-1 to TRBJ2-1, with unresolved D. CDR1 is MGHRA, CDR2 YSYEKL, per germline. V gave up 0 bases and J gave up 6 bases, with 6 bases separating them. CDR3 length: 13 residues. CDR3 loop: CASSQESANEQFF. In nucleotides, the CDR3 is TGCGCCAGCAGCCAAGAATCTGCCAATGAGCAGTTCTTC.

This clonotype was observed a few times. The rearrangement uses TRBV27 and TRBJ2-1; 9 bases map to TRBD2. The trim removed 4 bases at V and 7 bases at J, leaving 8 bases unmatched. In germline, CDR1 is MNHEY, CDR2 SMNVEV (reference sequence). The CDR3 has 15 residues. The CDR3 spells CASSSPRTSVNEQFF. CDR3 sequence (DNA): TGTGCCAGCAGTTCTCCCAGGACTAGCGTTAATGAGCAGTTCTTC.

The J gene is TRBJ2-7, the V gene TRBV20-1; 8 nucleotides match TRBD1. Trimming at V came to 5 bases and at J to 6 bases, leaving 12 bases not matched to a gene. This CDR3 spans 14 amino acids. Germline CDR1 is DFQATT and CDR2 is SNEGSKA (reference sequence). The CDR3 spells CSAYPGTGGREQYF. Written as DNA, the CDR3 is TGCAGTGCTTACCCCGGGACAGGAGGTCGCGAGCAGTACTTC.

In this sample, this clonotype turned up a few times. The chain combines TRBV7-2 with TRBJ2-1; the D gene is possibly TRBD2 (7 bases). In germline, CDR1 is SGHTA, CDR2 FQGNSA. This CDR3 contains 14 residues. V shed 7 bases and J shed 0 bases, with 10 bases lying between them. CDR3 coding DNA: TGTGCCAGCAAAGGGGGGGCCTCCTACAATGAGCAGTTCTTC. The encoded protein is CASKGGASYNEQFF. The whole variable domain, remainder taken from reference TRBV7-2 and TRBJ2-1, is GAGVSQSPSNKVTEKGKDVELRCDPISGHTALYWYRQSLGQGLEFLIYFQGNSAPDKSGLPSDRFSAERTGGSVSTLTIQRTQQEDSAVYLCASKGGASYNEQFFGPGTRLTVL.

J is TRBJ1-5 and V is TRBV28; TRBD1 might be the D (6 bases). This CDR3 region has 16 residues. Germline CDR1 is MDHEN and CDR2 is SYDVKM. Trimming took 5 bases from V and 1 from J, leaving 15 bases between them. CDR3 DNA sequence: TGTGCCAGCAGTGTACTACAGGGAGGGAGCAATCAGCCCCAGCATTTT. This encodes CASSVLQGGSNQPQHF.

The chain carries TRBV4-3 and TRBJ2-7, with TRBD1 matching over 9 bases. Germline V CDR1 and CDR2: LGHNA, YSLEER. The length of the CDR3 is 15 residues. Trimming cost V 3 bases and J 1 base; bases outside gene matches: 4. The CDR3 bases are TGCGCCAGCAGCCAGGGACAGGGACCTTCCTACGAGCAGTACTTC. It codes for CASSQGQGPSYEQYF.

This chain connects TRBV7-2 to TRBJ1-2, with TRBD1 as a possible D gene (6 bases). Germline assignment: CDR1 SGHTA and CDR2 FQGNSA. V lost 5 bases to trimming and J lost 8 bases, with 18 bases between them. This CDR3 comprises 14 residues. In DNA, the CDR3 is TGTGCCAGCAGCCCCAGCCGGGGGCGCGGGGGCTACACCTTC. Translation: CASSPSRGRGGYTF.

The chain combines TRBV7-9 with TRBJ1-1; possibly TRBD1 for D (5 bases). V was pared by 6 bases and J by 4 bases, with 18 bases between. CDR3 length: 15 residues. Germline assignment: CDR1 SEHNR and CDR2 FQNEAQ (reference sequence). CDR3 region: CASRQTGRSATEAFF. DNA of the CDR3: TGTGCCAGCAGACAAACAGGCCGTTCCGCCACTGAAGCTTTCTTT.

The rearrangement joins TRBV7-2 to TRBJ2-1; D tentatively fits TRBD1 or TRBD2 (5 bases each). V was cut by 6 bases and J by 1 base, with 16 bases left in between. Germline V gene lookup returns CDR1 SGHTA and CDR2 FQGNSA. The CDR3 is made up of 16 amino acids. In DNA form, the CDR3 reads TGTGCCAGCAGGCACCTTATAGGGGAGTCCTACAATGAGCAGTTCTTC. Translation: CASRHLIGESYNEQFF.

The J gene is TRBJ2-1, the V gene TRBV20-1; 7 bases map to TRBD2. Looked up from germline, CDR1 is DFQATT and CDR2 is SNEGSKA (reference sequence). The ends lost 8 bases at V and 5 bases at J; junction bases unmatched: 15. There are 15 residues in the CDR3. CDR3 region: CSQTQGSGLDNEQFF. Here the CDR3 DNA reads TGCAGTCAGACCCAGGGTAGCGGGCTTGACAATGAGCAGTTCTTC.

This clonotype was counted between two and nine times. The V call is TRBV12-3 or TRBV12-4, the J call TRBJ2-3; 10 nucleotides align to TRBD2. The V segment lost 3 bases and the J segment 4 bases; nucleotides outside the gene matches: 4. This CDR3 spans 15 amino acids. In DNA form, the CDR3 reads TGTGCCAGCAGTTTGGCTAGCGGGGGCCCAGATACGCAGTATTTT. This gives the protein CASSLASGGPDTQYF.

The V call is TRBV27, the J call TRBJ1-2; the D gene is possibly TRBD1 (5 bases). The CDR3 is made up of 15 amino acids. The V gene's germline CDR1 is MNHEY and CDR2 SMNVEV (reference sequence). The V gene lost 6 bases and the J gene lost 2 bases, with 16 bases spanning the gap. The CDR3 spells CASRPGPTPNYGYTF. CDR3 DNA sequence: TGTGCCAGCAGGCCGGGGCCGACACCAAACTATGGCTACACCTTC.

The chain has TRBV6-2 or TRBV6-3 and TRBJ2-4, with 9 positions matching TRBD2. Germline lookup yields CDR1 MNHEY and CDR2 SVGEGT. Germline trimming cut 5 bases from V and 1 base from J; bases unmatched to any gene: 3. The CDR3 has 15 amino acids. This CDR3 is CASSGRGGAKNIQYF. DNA for the CDR3: TGTGCCAGCAGTGGGCGGGGGGGGGCCAAAAACATTCAGTACTTC.

This clonotype was counted only a few times. The V and J genes are TRBV29-1 and TRBJ2-7; 9 bases match TRBD1. V was pared by 3 bases and J by 3 bases, with 6 bases of the junction left unmatched. Germline CDR1 SQVTM, CDR2 ANQGSEA. This CDR3 is built from 14 residues. CDR3 nucleotide sequence: TGCAGCGTTGAGGGACAGGGATCGGACTACGAGCAGTACTTC. Protein: CSVEGQGSDYEQYF.

This clonotype was picked up one time. The chain combines TRBV7-9 with TRBJ2-1; 7 nucleotides agree with TRBD2. CDR3 length: 14 amino acids. The junction had 9 bases not matched to a gene; V was cut back by 5 bases and J by 8 bases. Germline CDR1 reads SEHNR; CDR2 reads FQNEAQ (reference sequence). The CDR3 region is CASSRTGGPDEQFF. The CDR3 nucleotides are TGTGCCAGCAGCCGGACGGGAGGCCCCGATGAGCAGTTCTTC.

The chain couples TRBV9 to TRBJ2-1; TRBD2 aligns across 8 bases. The CDR3 is made up of 14 amino acids. In germline, CDR1 is SGDLS, CDR2 YYNGEE. V was pared by 0 bases and J by 10 bases, with 6 bases of the junction left unmatched. CDR3 nucleotides: TGTGCCAGCAGCGTAGCGGGAGGGCCTGGGGAGCAGTTCTTC. Encoded protein: CASSVAGGPGEQFF.

The chain has TRBV4-1 and TRBJ2-5, with D uncertain. V was pared by 4 bases and J by 5 bases, with 14 bases between. Germline lookup yields CDR1 MGHRA and CDR2 YSYEKL. This CDR3 has 14 amino acids. Written as DNA, the CDR3 is TGCGCCAGCAGCCCCCCCATGGCCCCGGAGACCCAGTACTTC. Residues: CASSPPMAPETQYF.

The J gene is TRBJ2-1, the V gene TRBV18; 12 bases line up with TRBD1. After removal of 6 bases from V and 9 bases from J, the junction contained 9 bases not matched to a gene. CDR3 length: 15 amino acids. From germline, CDR1 is KGHSH and CDR2 LQKENI. The chain's CDR3 is CASSPQGQGAREQFF. CDR3 sequence (DNA): TGTGCCAGCTCCCCCCAGGGACAGGGGGCACGTGAGCAGTTCTTC.

This clonotype was counted only a few times. This rearrangement joins TRBV13 to TRBJ2-1, with D unresolved. The CDR3 consists of 11 residues. CDR1 is PRHDT and CDR2 is FYEKMQ in the germline V gene (reference sequence). The V end lost 5 bases, the J end lost 12 bases, and 11 bases lay between the germline ends. The CDR3 DNA is TGTGCCAGCAGCATCCAAGTGGCGCAGTTCTTC. Translating gives CASSIQVAQFF.

In its sample, this clonotype was seen many times. This chain's CDR3 is CASSPINEQFF. DNA of the CDR3: TGTGCCAGCAGCCCGATCAATGAGCAGTTCTTC. The chain is built from TRBV7-9 and TRBJ2-1; D is undetermined. The CDR3 is 11 residues long. Deletions cut 5 bases from V and 6 bases from J, with 5 bases between. The V gene's germline CDR1 is SEHNR and CDR2 FQNEAQ (reference sequence).

This chain joins TRBV4-2 and TRBJ2-7; D is possibly TRBD1 (6 bases). With 4 bases removed from V and 4 bases from J, the gap between germline ends came to 14 bases. CDR3 length: 14 amino acids. Looked up from germline, CDR1 is LGHNA and CDR2 is YNFKEQ. DNA for the CDR3: TGTGCCAGCAGCCTGGGGACACCCGCATACGAGCAGTACTTC. Translation gives CASSLGTPAYEQYF.

This chain links TRBV11-2 with TRBJ2-5, with D maybe TRBD2 (6 bases). The germline gives CDR1 SGHAT, CDR2 FQNNGV. V shed 4 bases and J shed 5 bases, with 23 bases lying between them. This CDR3 region has 17 residues. The CDR3 nucleotides read TGTGCCAGCAGCTCCCAAACGACTAGTACTTTTGGGGAGACCCAGTACTTC. This gives the protein CASSSQTTSTFGETQYF.

The J gene is TRBJ2-7, the V gene TRBV4-3; D is unclear. Trimming removed 1 base from V and 2 bases from J, with 15 bases in between. CDR1 is LGHNA, CDR2 YSLEER, per germline. The CDR3 loop spans 16 amino acids. CDR3 residues: CASSQVGGRKTYEQYF. The CDR3 DNA is TGCGCCAGCAGCCAAGTCGGCGGCAGGAAGACCTACGAGCAGTACTTC.

The chain has TRBV20-1 and TRBJ2-7, with D possibly being TRBD1 (5 bases). This CDR3 is 12 amino acids long. With 6 bases removed from V and 2 bases from J, the gap between germline ends came to 11 bases. The germline gives CDR1 DFQATT, CDR2 SNEGSKA (reference sequence). For the CDR3, the DNA is TGCAGTGCGGGGCCTAGACCCTACGAGCAGTACTTC. This codes for CSAGPRPYEQYF.

Comments on this clonotype: A much larger clone differs from this one at a single base, so this may be a read error. This chain uses TRBV9 with TRBJ2-7, with 8 bases aligning to TRBD1. The CDR3 runs to 14 residues. CDR1 SGDLS and CDR2 YYNGEE come from the germline V gene. The CDR3 DNA reads TGTGCCAGCAGCGCCCAGATTCAGGGGGCCGAGCATTACTTC. Its protein is CASSAQIQGAEHYF.

The chain joins TRBV3-1 to TRBJ1-4, with D uncertain. From germline, CDR1 is LGHDT and CDR2 YNNKEL (reference sequence). Trimming cost V 1 base and J 4 bases, with 10 bases left between them. The CDR3 consists of 15 residues. CDR3 region: CASSQAQDLNEKLFF. The CDR3 coding sequence is TGTGCCAGCAGCCAAGCTCAGGACCTTAATGAAAAACTGTTTTTT. Based on the CDR3 plus reference TRBV3-1 and TRBJ1-4, the full variable domain is DTAVSQTPKYLVTQMGNDKSIKCEQNLGHDTMYWYKQDSKKFLKIMFSYNNKELIINETVPNRFSPKSPDKAHLNLHINSLELGDSAVYFCASSQAQDLNEKLFFGSGTQLSVL.

This clonotype has only one observation. The genes are TRBV5-1 and TRBJ1-5; D not resolved. CDR3 size: 14 residues. Germline V gene data show CDR1 as SGHRS and CDR2 as YFSETQ. Between the trimmed V and J ends, which lost 0 bases and 3 bases, there was a span of 7 bases. The CDR3 coding sequence is TGCGCCAGCAGCTTGGATGCAGTCAATCAGCCCCAGCATTTT. The encoded protein is CASSLDAVNQPQHF.